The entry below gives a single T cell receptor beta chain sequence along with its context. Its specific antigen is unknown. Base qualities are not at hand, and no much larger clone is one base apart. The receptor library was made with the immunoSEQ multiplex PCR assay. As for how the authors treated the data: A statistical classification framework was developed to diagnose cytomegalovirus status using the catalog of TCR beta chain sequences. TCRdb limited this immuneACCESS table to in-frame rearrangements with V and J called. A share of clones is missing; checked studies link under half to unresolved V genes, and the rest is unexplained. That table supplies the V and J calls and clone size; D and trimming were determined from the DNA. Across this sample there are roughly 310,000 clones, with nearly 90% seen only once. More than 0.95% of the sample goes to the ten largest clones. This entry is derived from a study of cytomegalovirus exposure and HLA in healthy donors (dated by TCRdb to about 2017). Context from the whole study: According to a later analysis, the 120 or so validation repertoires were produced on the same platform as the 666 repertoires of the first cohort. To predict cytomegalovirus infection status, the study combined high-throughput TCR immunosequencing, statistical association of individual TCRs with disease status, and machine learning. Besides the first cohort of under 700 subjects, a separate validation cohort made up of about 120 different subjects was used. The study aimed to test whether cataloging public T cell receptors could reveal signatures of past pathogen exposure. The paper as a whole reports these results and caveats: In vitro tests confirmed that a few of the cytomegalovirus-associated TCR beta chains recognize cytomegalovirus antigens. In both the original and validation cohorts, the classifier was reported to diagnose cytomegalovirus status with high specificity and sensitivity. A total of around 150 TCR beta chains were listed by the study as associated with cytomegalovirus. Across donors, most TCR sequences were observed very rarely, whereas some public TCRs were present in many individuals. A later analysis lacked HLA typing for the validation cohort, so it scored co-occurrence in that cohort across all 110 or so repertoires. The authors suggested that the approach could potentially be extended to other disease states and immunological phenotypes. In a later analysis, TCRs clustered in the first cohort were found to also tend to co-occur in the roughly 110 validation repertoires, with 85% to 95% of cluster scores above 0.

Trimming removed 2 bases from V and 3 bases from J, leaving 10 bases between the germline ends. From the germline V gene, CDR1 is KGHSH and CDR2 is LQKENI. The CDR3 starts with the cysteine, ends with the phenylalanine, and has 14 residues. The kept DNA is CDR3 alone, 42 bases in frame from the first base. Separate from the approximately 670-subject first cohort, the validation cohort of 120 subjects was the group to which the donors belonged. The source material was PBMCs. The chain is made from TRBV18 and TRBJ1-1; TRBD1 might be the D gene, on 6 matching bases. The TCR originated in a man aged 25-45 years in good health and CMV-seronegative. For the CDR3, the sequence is CASSPTGWDTEAFF. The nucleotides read TGTGCCAGCTCACCAACAGGGTGGGACACTGAAGCTTTCTTT.